This TCR beta chain was sequenced for a study of T cells in women clearing cervical HPV infection. Assay: immunoSEQ multiplex PCR; the TCRdb copy retains only in-frame clones and omits some. The sample table includes approximately 39,000 clones. Study outcomes and limitations: Repertoire richness, not evenness, was significantly elevated in CIN3+ cases versus controls.

Germline V lookup: CDR1 KGHSH, CDR2 LQKENI. The V end was cut by 3 bases, the J end by 5 bases, with 10 bases between. The CDR3 totals 13 residues. With respect to this clone: Its antigen is as yet unknown. With the read ending 3 residues before the CDR3 end, the germline J gene is used to fill in that end.

This TCR was sampled from a woman aged 18-69 years with a cervical HPV16 infection that either progressed to CIN3+ or cleared (not recorded which). Sequenced sample: blood buffy coat. The rearrangement joins TRBV18 to TRBJ2-5, with D perhaps TRBD2 (5 bases). CDR3 DNA (partial): TGTGCCAGCTCACCCATTCGAGGGGAGACC. Its protein is CASSPIRGET. The full CDR3 is CASSPIRGETQYF.